Sequencing of this T cell receptor beta chain was carried out in a study of control samples from healthy donors and cancer patients. The ends were cut back, 1 base at V and 8 bases at J, with 20 bases in the middle. The CDR3 loop spans 16 amino acids. Germline V gene sequence: CDR1 SGHTA, CDR2 FQGNSA. Method: immunoSEQ multiplex PCR; TCRdb's copy keeps in-frame clones and lacks some. The sample has tens of thousands of clones; roughly nine tenths are singletons. The chain couples TRBV7-2 to TRBJ1-2, with TRBD1 as a possible D gene (5 bases). The receptor was isolated from a man aged 40-49 years with colorectal cancer. Sequencing input: PBMCs. In nucleotides, the CDR3 is TGTGCCAGCAGCTTAGATTACAGGCGTTGGATTGAAGGCTACACCTTC. Translated, it gives CASSLDYRRWIEGYTF.